This entry features one T cell receptor beta chain sequence. As yet, its antigen is unknown. Just one base apart from a much larger clone, this may be a read error. The record originates from a study of response to subunit inactivated influenza vaccine. Study-wide results and caveats: Authors proposed each seasonal influenza vaccination draws in few new T cells.

MiXCR was run by TCRdb on the RT-PCR reads, yielding one entry per CDR3 protein. The data show roughly 500,000 distinct CDR3 sequences, approximately 16% seen once. With V trimmed by 5 bases and J by 2 bases, 4 bases remained unmatched. The germline CDR1 and CDR2 sequences are SEHNR and FQNEAQ (reference sequence). The CDR3 is made up of 14 amino acids. The TCR comes from a man aged 50 to 69 who received an inactivated influenza vaccine. The sequencing used CD4+ T cells sorted from PBMCs, collected roughly 24 months after vaccination. The chain links TRBV7-9 to TRBJ2-5, with TRBD1 identical over 8 bases. DNA for the CDR3: TGTGCCAGCAGCGAAGGGACAGGACAAGAGACCCAGTACTTC. Its translation is CASSEGTGQETQYF.